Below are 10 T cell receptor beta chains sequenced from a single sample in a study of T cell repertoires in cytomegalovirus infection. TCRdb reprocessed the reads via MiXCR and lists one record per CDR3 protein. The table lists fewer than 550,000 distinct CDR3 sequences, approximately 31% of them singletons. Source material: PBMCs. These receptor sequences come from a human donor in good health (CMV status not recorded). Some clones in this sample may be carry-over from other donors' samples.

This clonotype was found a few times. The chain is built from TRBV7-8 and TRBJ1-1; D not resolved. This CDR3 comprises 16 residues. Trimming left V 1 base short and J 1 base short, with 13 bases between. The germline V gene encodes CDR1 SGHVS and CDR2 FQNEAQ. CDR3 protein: CASSLVSTSPNTEAFF. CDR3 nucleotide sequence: TGTGCCAGCAGCTTAGTTTCCACCTCACCGAACACTGAAGCTTTCTTT.

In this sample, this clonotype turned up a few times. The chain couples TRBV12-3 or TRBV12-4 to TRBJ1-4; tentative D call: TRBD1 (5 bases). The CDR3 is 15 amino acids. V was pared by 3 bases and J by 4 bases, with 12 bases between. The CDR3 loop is CASSLRPGLNEKLFF. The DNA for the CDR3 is TGTGCCAGCAGTTTGCGGCCAGGGCTTAATGAAAAACTGTTTTTT.

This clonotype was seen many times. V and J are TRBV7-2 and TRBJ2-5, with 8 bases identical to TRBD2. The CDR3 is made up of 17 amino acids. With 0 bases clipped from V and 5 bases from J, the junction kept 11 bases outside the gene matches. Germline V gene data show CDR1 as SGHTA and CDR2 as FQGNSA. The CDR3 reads CASSLASGGALLETQYF. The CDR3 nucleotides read TGTGCCAGCAGCTTAGCGTCGGGGGGGGCCCTTCTTGAGACCCAGTACTTC.

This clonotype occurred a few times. The CDR3: CASSIVLFFRGGRGEQFF. CDR3 DNA sequence: TGTGCCAGTAGTATAGTGCTTTTCTTTCGAGGGGGACGCGGTGAGCAGTTCTTC. The chain combines TRBV19 with TRBJ2-1, with D possibly being TRBD1 (6 bases). The length of the CDR3 is 18 residues. Between the trimmed V and J ends, which lost 1 base and 9 bases, there was a span of 25 bases. Germline V gives CDR1 LNHDA, CDR2 SQIVND (reference sequence). Variable domain in full (rest from reference TRBV19 and TRBJ2-1): DGGITQSPKYLFRKEGQNVTLSCEQNLNHDAMYWYRQDPGQGLRLIYYSQIVNDFQKGDIAEGYSVSREKKESFPLTVTSAQKNPTAFYLCASSIVLFFRGGRGEQFFGPGTRLTVL.

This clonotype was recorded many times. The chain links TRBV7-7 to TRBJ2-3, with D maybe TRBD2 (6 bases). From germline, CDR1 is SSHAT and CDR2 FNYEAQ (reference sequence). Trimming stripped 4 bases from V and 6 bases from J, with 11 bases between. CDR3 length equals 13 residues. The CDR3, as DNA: TGTGCCAGCAGCTCCGACCGGGGGGATACGCAGTATTTT. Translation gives CASSSDRGDTQYF.

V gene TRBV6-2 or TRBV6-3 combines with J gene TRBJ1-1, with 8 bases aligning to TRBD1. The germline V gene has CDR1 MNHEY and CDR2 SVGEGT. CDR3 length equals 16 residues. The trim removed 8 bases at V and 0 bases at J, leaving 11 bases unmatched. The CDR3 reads CASALGTGTLNTEAFF. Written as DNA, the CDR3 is TGTGCCAGCGCACTGGGGACAGGAACCTTGAACACTGAAGCTTTCTTT.

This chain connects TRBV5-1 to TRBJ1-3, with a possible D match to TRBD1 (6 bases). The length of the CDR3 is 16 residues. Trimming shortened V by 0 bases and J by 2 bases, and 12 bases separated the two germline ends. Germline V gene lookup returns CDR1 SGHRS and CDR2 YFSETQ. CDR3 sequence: CASSLGTGLTGNTIYF. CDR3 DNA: TGCGCCAGCAGCTTGGGAACAGGGTTAACTGGAAACACCATATATTTT. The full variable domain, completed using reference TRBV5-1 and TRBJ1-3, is KAGVTQTPRYLIKTRGQQVTLSCSPISGHRSVSWYQQTPGQGLQFLFEYFSETQRNKGNFPGRFSGRQFSNSRSEMNVSTLELGDSALYLCASSLGTGLTGNTIYFGEGSWLTVV.

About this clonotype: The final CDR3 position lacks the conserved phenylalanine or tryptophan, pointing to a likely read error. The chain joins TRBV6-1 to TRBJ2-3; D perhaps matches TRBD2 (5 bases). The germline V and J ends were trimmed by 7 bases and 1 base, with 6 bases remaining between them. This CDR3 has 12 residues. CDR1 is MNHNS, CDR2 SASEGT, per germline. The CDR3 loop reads CASMEGTDTQYL. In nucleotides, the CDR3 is TGTGCCAGCATGGAGGGCACAGATACGCAGTATTTG.

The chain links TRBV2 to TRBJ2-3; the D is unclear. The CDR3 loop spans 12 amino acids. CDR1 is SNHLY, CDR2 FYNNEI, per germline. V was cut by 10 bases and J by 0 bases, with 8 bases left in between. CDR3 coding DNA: TGTGCCACCCTCAAGAGCACAGATACGCAGTATTTT. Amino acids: CATLKSTDTQYF.

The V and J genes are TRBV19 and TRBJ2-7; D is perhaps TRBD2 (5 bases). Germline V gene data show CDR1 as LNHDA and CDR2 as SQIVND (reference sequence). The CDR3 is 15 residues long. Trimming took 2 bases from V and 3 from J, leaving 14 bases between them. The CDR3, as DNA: TGTGCCAGTAGTATAAGACCTTTCGGACTCTACGAGCAGTACTTC. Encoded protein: CASSIRPFGLYEQYF.